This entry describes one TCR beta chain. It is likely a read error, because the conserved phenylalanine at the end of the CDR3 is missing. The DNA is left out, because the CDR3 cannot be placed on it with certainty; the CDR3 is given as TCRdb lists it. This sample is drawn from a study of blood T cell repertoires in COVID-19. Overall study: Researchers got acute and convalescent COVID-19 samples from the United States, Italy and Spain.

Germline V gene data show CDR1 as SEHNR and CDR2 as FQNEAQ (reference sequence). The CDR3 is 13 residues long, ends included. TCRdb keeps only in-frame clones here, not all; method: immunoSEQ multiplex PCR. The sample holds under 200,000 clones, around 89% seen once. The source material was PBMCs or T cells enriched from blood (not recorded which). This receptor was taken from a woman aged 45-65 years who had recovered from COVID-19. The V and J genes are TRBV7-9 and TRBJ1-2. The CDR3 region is CASSSQDLGGLRA.